The rows below give T cell receptor beta chains drawn from one sample of a study of cytomegalovirus exposure and HLA in healthy donors. Sequencing was performed with immunoSEQ multiplex PCR; in TCRdb, only in-frame clones are kept and a portion is missing. The table shows around 200,000 clones, with around 76% occurring only once. Sequenced sample: PBMCs. The origin of the receptors is a woman in her 30s in good health and CMV-seropositive. The CDR3 runs from the conserved cysteine through the conserved F or W. The D gene is left open where the match is weak. A clone size is listed for some rows: how often the clone was seen (once, few, many), or a class if it is expanded.

j_call v_call clone_size d_call cdr3_aa cdr3_nt
TRBJ2-7 TRBV29-1 - TRBD1 CSVEASRTGGYEQYF TGCAGCGTTGAAGCGTCCAGGACAGGGGGTTACGAGCAGTACTTC
TRBJ2-1 TRBV9 - TRBD1 CASSAKWTGGEQFF TGTGCCAGCAGCGCAAAATGGACAGGGGGAGAGCAGTTCTTC
TRBJ2-7 TRBV5-1 - TRBD1 CASSSSGTGGYEQYF TGCGCCAGCAGTTCCTCGGGGACAGGGGGATACGAGCAGTACTTC
TRBJ2-1 TRBV6-5 - TRBD2 CASSFYSGGSYNEQFF TGTGCCAGCAGTTTCTATAGCGGGGGTTCCTACAATGAGCAGTTCTTC
TRBJ2-7 TRBV7-2 - - CASSLELGESYEQYF TGTGCCAGCAGCTTAGAATTGGGAGAGTCCTACGAGCAGTACTTC
TRBJ2-3 TRBV2 once - CASSESLPGVTDTQYF TGTGCCAGCAGTGAAAGTCTACCCGGAGTTACAGATACGCAGTATTTT
TRBJ1-5 TRBV5-6 once TRBD1 CASSLLGGRGRNQPQHF TGTGCCAGCAGCTTGTTGGGCGGCAGGGGGAGGAATCAGCCCCAGCATTTT
TRBJ1-1 TRBV6-5 - - CASSWGTLAATEAFF TGTGCCAGCAGTTGGGGCACCTTGGCGGCCACTGAAGCTTTCTTT
TRBJ1-1 TRBV28 few - CASSLSYTEAFF TGTGCCAGCAGTTTGTCCTACACTGAAGCTTTCTTT
TRBJ2-2 TRBV2 - - CASSRFVGDNTGELFF TGTGCCAGCAGTAGGTTCGTCGGAGACAACACCGGGGAGCTGTTTTTT
TRBJ2-5 TRBV7-9 - - CASSPDGTHQETQYF TGTGCCAGCAGCCCGGACGGGACACACCAAGAGACCCAGTACTTC
TRBJ1-4 TRBV9 once - CASSPRGQPGEKLFF TGTGCCAGCAGCCCACGAGGGCAGCCGGGCGAAAAACTGTTTTTT
TRBJ1-1 TRBV9 - - CASSVGGVGEAFF TGTGCCAGCAGCGTAGGGGGGGTAGGTGAAGCTTTCTTT
TRBJ2-7 TRBV5-1 - TRBD1 CASTPGTAFYEQYF TGCGCCAGCACTCCGGGGACAGCCTTCTACGAGCAGTACTTC
TRBJ2-7 TRBV7-2 once - CASTLLGEQYF TGTGCCAGCACCCTACTCGGCGAGCAGTACTTC
TRBJ2-7 TRBV6-5 few - CASSSSRHEYF TGTGCCAGCAGTTCCTCTAGACACGAGTACTTC
TRBJ2-3 TRBV27 - TRBD1 CASRILLLGGTGGTFSTDTQYF TGTGCCAGCAGGATCCTCCTCCTGGGAGGGACAGGGGGGACCTTCAGCACAGATACGCAGTATTTT
TRBJ1-2 TRBV27 - - CASSSRERGVYGYTF TGTGCCAGCAGTTCTAGGGAGCGCGGAGTCTATGGCTACACCTTC
TRBJ1-2 TRBV6-5 - - CASSYGLPSNYGYTF TGTGCCAGCAGTTACGGACTGCCGAGTAACTATGGCTACACCTTC
TRBJ2-4 TRBV28 - TRBD1 CASPNTGGRAKNIQYF TGTGCCAGCCCAAACACAGGGGGGCGAGCCAAAAACATTCAGTACTTC
TRBJ1-3 TRBV7-9 few - CSSSLGAGQGNTIYF TGTTCCAGCAGCTTAGGGGCAGGGCAAGGAAACACCATATATTTT
TRBJ1-1 TRBV14 - - CASSQAAGSNTEAFF TGTGCCAGCAGCCAAGCCGCAGGGTCGAACACTGAAGCTTTCTTT
TRBJ2-5 TRBV5-5 once TRBD2 CASSLELAGGGETQYF TGTGCCAGCAGCTTGGAGCTTGCGGGGGGAGGGGAGACCCAGTACTTC
TRBJ2-1 TRBV7-8 - - CASSFREVDNEQFF TGTGCCAGCAGCTTTAGAGAGGTCGACAATGAGCAGTTCTTC
TRBJ1-2 TRBV5-1 - TRBD1 CASSLGGQGIYGYTF TGCGCCAGCAGCTTGGGGGGACAGGGGATCTATGGCTACACCTTC
TRBJ2-5 TRBV5-4 - TRBD1 CASSLRTGPETQYF TGTGCCAGCAGCTTACGGACAGGGCCAGAGACCCAGTACTTC
TRBJ2-3 TRBV25-1 - - CASSEWGGGPSSTDTQYF TGTGCCAGCAGTGAATGGGGCGGGGGCCCCTCTAGCACAGATACGCAGTATTTT